The text below deals with one TCR beta chain. Clones were sequenced by immunoSEQ multiplex PCR, and TCRdb holds only the in-frame ones, with some missing. The table includes tens of thousands of clones, 90% to 95% detected once. The data were obtained in a study of technical replicates of blood from a handful of donors. V gave up 4 bases and J gave up 0 bases, with 13 bases separating them. Germline CDR1 reads MNHNY; CDR2 reads SVGAGI (reference sequence). This CDR3 comprises 16 residues. Material: T cells isolated from PBMCs. This chain connects TRBV6-6 to TRBJ1-3; the D is unclear. This receptor was obtained from a human donor in good health. The CDR3: CASSSGSRGSGNTIYF. In DNA, the CDR3 is TGTGCCAGCAGTTCGGGTTCTCGGGGCTCTGGAAACACCATATATTTT.